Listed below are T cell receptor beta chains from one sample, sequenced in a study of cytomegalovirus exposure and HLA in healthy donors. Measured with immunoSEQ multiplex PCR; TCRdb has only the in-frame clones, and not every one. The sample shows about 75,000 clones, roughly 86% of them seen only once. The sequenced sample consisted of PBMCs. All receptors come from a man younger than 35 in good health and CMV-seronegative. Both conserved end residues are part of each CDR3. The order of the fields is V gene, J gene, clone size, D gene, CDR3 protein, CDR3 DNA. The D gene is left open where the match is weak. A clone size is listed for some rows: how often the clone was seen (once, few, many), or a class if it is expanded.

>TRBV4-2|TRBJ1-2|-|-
CASSQNEGYTF
TGTGCCAGCAGCCAAAATGAGGGCTACACCTTC
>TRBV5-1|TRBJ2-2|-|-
CASSPTLAGELFF
TGCGCCAGCAGCCCGACTTTAGCCGGGGAGCTGTTTTTT
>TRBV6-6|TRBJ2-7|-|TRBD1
CASSYSGTGGEQYF
TGTGCCAGCAGTTACTCGGGGACAGGGGGCGAGCAGTACTTC
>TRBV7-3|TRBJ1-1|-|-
CASSFSYGYTEAFF
TGTGCCAGCAGCTTTTCCTACGGGTACACTGAAGCTTTCTTT
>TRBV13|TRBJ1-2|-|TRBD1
CASSLDRGRYGYTF
TGTGCCAGCAGTCTCGACAGGGGGCGTTATGGCTACACCTTC
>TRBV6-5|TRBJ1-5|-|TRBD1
CASRAGQAPNQPQHF
TGTGCCAGCAGAGCTGGACAGGCACCCAATCAGCCCCAGCATTTT
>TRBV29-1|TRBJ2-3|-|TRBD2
CSVEGAGGQYF
TGCAGCGTTGAAGGCGCGGGGGGGCAGTATTTT
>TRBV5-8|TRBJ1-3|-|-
CASSLGIFSGNTIYF
TGTGCCAGCAGCTTGGGTATATTCTCTGGAAACACCATATATTTT
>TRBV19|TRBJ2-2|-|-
CASSIPTVRGELFF
TGTGCCAGTAGTATCCCTACTGTGAGGGGGGAGCTGTTTTTT
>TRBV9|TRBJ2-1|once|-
CASSLGLGAVLSSYNEQFF
TGTGCCAGCAGCCTAGGGCTGGGGGCGGTGCTGAGCTCCTACAATGAGCAGTTCTTC
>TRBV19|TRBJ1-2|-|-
CASSIRGYGYTF
TGTGCCAGTAGTATTAGGGGATATGGCTACACCTTC
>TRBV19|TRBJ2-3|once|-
CATGGRQGRVDTQYF
TGTGCCACCGGGGGGCGGCAGGGAAGAGTAGATACGCAGTATTTT
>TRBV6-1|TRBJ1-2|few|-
CASSETTTPNYGYTF
TGTGCCAGCAGTGAAACGACTACCCCCAACTATGGCTACACCTTC
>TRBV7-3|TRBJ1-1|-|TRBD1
CASRRDRSTEAFF
TGTGCCAGCAGGCGGGACAGGAGCACTGAAGCTTTCTTT
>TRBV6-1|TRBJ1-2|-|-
CASKGEVLFNYGYTF
TGTGCCAGCAAGGGAGAGGTGCTATTTAACTATGGCTACACCTTC
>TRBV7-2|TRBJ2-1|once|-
CASSVGTVWDGQFF
TGTGCCAGCAGCGTCGGGACTGTCTGGGATGGGCAGTTCTTC
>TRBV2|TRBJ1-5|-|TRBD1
CASTQDRVNQPQHF
TGTGCCAGCACTCAGGACAGGGTCAATCAGCCCCAGCATTTT
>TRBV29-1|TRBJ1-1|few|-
CSAGTPQGPFF
TGCAGCGCTGGAACCCCTCAGGGGCCTTTCTTT
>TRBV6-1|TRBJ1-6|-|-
CASSRDTVGSPLHF
TGTGCCAGCAGTAGGGACACCGTCGGGTCACCCCTCCACTTT
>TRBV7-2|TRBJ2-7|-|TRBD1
CASSGGTGPSYEQYF
TGTGCCAGCAGCGGGGGGACAGGGCCCTCCTACGAGCAGTACTTC